What follows describes a single T cell receptor beta chain. This specimen belongs to a study of T cell clones after liver transplantation. In the study overall: Third-party-reactive TCRbeta sequences from pre-transplant mixed lymphocyte reactions served as antigen-independent comparators.

Here immunoSEQ multiplex PCR was the method, and the copy in TCRdb shows in-frame clones only, minus some. There are around 20,000 clones in the sample; 80% to 90% occur only once, and 13% lies in the top ten. Sequencing used CD8+ T cells from blood, obtained before liver transplant. This clonotype was obtained from a human donor who received a liver transplant.

The CDR3 here is CASNGQGRPYEQYF. The DNA of the CDR3 is TGTGCCAGCAATGGACAGGGGAGGCCCTACGAGCAGTACTTC. The chain is built from TRBV6-5 and TRBJ2-7; TRBD1 aligns across 9 bases. The CDR3 runs to 14 residues. Germline-derived CDR1 and CDR2 are MNHEY and SVGAGI. The V gene end was trimmed by 7 bases and the J gene end by 2 bases; junction bases not matched to a gene: 6.